One sample yielded the 24 T cell receptor beta chains listed below, sequenced in a study of CD8 T cells in Susac syndrome (dated by TCRdb to between 2017 and 2020). The library was made by the immunoSEQ multiplex PCR assay. RNA was extracted using the RNeasy kit, and about 0.5 to 1 ug of the RNA was reverse transcribed with random hexamers. Starting from the raw public reads, TCRdb applied fastp trimming at Q25, assembled clones with MiXCR and retained in-frame beta chains. Rows matching on CDR3 protein sequence are summarized as one entry with the most common DNA and genes. A total of under 200,000 distinct CDR3 sequences appear in this sample, around 95% of them only once. 0.11% to 0.15% of the sample lies in the top ten. The sample consisted of CD4+ T cells from PBMCs. These receptors were collected from a human donor in good health.

This chain uses TRBV6-6 with TRBJ1-1, with D maybe TRBD1 (6 bases). The germline V gene has CDR1 MNHNY and CDR2 SVGAGI (reference sequence). CDR3 length equals 15 residues. Trimming pared 4 bases from V and 1 base from J, leaving 13 bases between. The CDR3 spells CASSLGDISNTEAFF. The CDR3 DNA is TGTGCCAGCAGTTTGGGGGACATCTCGAACACTGAAGCTTTCTTT.

V is TRBV12-3 or TRBV12-4 and J is TRBJ2-3; TRBD1 is a possible D gene (6 bases). V dropped 6 bases and J dropped 4 bases, with 17 bases sitting between them. The CDR3 has 15 amino acids. CDR3 DNA: TGTGCCAGCAGCCGGACTGGGGGCTCCGCAGATACGCAGTATTTT. This codes for CASSRTGGSADTQYF.

This clonotype showed up just once. The chain combines TRBV3-1 with TRBJ2-1; unclear D gene. The germline V gene has CDR1 LGHDT and CDR2 YNNKEL (reference sequence). The CDR3 runs 13 residues. V lost 3 bases, J lost 3 bases, and 6 bases lay in between. CDR3 loop: CASSQISYNEQFF. CDR3 bases: TGTGCCAGCAGCCAGATTAGCTACAATGAGCAGTTCTTC.

The J gene is TRBJ2-1, the V gene TRBV30; 7 nucleotides line up with TRBD2. CDR1 and CDR2 (germline): GTSNPN, SVGIG (reference sequence). The CDR3 runs 15 residues. The J segment lost 0 bases and the V segment lost 0 bases, leaving 2 bases of the junction unmatched. The CDR3 is CAWSVPGGSYNEQFF. CDR3 coding DNA: TGTGCCTGGAGTGTACCGGGGGGCTCCTACAATGAGCAGTTCTTC.

The rearrangement uses TRBV15 and TRBJ2-5, with 10 bases identical to TRBD2. V was pared by 0 bases and J by 5 bases, with 6 bases of the junction left unmatched. Germline lookup yields CDR1 LNHNV and CDR2 YYDKDF (reference sequence). This CDR3 has 16 amino acids. This CDR3 is CATSRELGTSVETQYF. The CDR3 DNA sequence: TGTGCCACCAGCAGAGAACTTGGGACTAGCGTTGAGACCCAGTACTTC. Combining the CDR3 with reference TRBV15 and TRBJ2-5 gives the whole variable domain DAMVIQNPRYQVTQFGKPVTLSCSQTLNHNVMYWYQQKSSQAPKLLFHYYDKDFNNEADTPDNFQSRRPNTSFCFLDIRSPGLGDTAMYLCATSRELGTSVETQYFGPGTRLLVL.

The chain has TRBV30 and TRBJ1-6; maybe TRBD1 (5 bases). Germline CDR1 is GTSNPN and CDR2 is SVGIG (reference sequence). The CDR3 is made up of 13 amino acids. V was pared by 3 bases and J by 4 bases, with 7 bases between. The CDR3 sequence: CAWSGGYNSPLHF. The CDR3 bases are TGTGCCTGGAGCGGGGGGTATAATTCACCCCTCCACTTT.

The J gene is TRBJ2-3, the V gene TRBV5-1, with D tentatively TRBD1 or TRBD2 (5 bases each). Germline V lookup: CDR1 SGHRS, CDR2 YFSETQ. The CDR3 contains 15 residues. V lost 0 bases and J 3 bases, leaving 11 bases between the germline ends. CDR3 protein: CASSLGGVPTDTQYF. The CDR3 coding sequence is TGCGCCAGCAGCTTGGGAGGGGTGCCGACAGATACGCAGTATTTT.

The chain has TRBV20-1 and TRBJ2-7; tentatively, D is TRBD2 (7 bases). V was shortened by 5 bases and J by 6 bases, with 29 bases between the two germline ends. The CDR3 runs 17 residues. Germline CDR1 reads DFQATT; CDR2 reads SNEGSKA (reference sequence). The DNA for the CDR3 is TGCAGTGCTGGGACCTTCGCGGGGGCGCCCCTCTCTCTCGAGCAGTACTTC. As protein: CSAGTFAGAPLSLEQYF.

This chain uses TRBV6-5 with TRBJ1-6; TRBD1 might be the D (6 bases). CDR3 length: 13 residues. The V gene lost 6 bases and the J gene lost 6 bases, with 9 bases spanning the gap. Looked up from germline, CDR1 is MNHEY and CDR2 is SVGAGI. The CDR3 region has the DNA TGTGCCAGCAGCGGACAGACTAATTCACCCCTCCACTTT. As protein: CASSGQTNSPLHF.

This chain links TRBV23-1 with TRBJ2-7; 8 bases align to TRBD2. TRBV23-1 carries the ORF label, with uncertain function. The trim removed 3 bases at V and 5 bases at J, leaving 12 bases unmatched. The CDR3 is made up of 16 amino acids. This CDR3 is CASSHFLSGELDEQYF. CDR3 coding DNA: TGCGCCAGCAGTCATTTTCTTAGCGGGGAACTCGACGAGCAGTACTTC.

The V gene is TRBV4-3, the J gene TRBJ1-5, with a possible D match to TRBD1 (6 bases). V shed 2 bases and J shed 7 bases, with 9 bases lying between them. Looked up from germline, CDR1 is LGHNA and CDR2 is YSLEER. This CDR3 has 13 amino acids. The CDR3 DNA reads as TGCGCCAGCAGCCAAAACAGGGCCCAGCCCCAGCATTTT. It is translated as CASSQNRAQPQHF.

This chain connects TRBV29-1 to TRBJ2-5; tentatively, D is TRBD1 (6 bases). Germline values: CDR1 SQVTM, CDR2 ANQGSEA. V lost 6 bases, J lost 5 bases, and 19 bases lay in between. The length of the CDR3 is 14 residues. The CDR3 is CSVYGYRVGETQYF. The CDR3 DNA reads as TGCAGCGTGTATGGGTACAGGGTAGGGGAGACCCAGTACTTC.

V gene TRBV29-1 combines with J gene TRBJ1-5, with 8 bases matching TRBD1. The CDR3 length is 14 residues. Per germline, CDR1 SQVTM and CDR2 ANQGSEA. Trimming at V came to 7 bases and at J to 2 bases, leaving 7 bases not matched to a gene. This chain's CDR3 is CSERRGRGNQPQHF. The CDR3 bases are TGCAGCGAGCGCAGGGGGCGGGGCAATCAGCCCCAGCATTTT.

This clonotype occurred once. This chain joins TRBV18 and TRBJ1-5; D is unclear. Germline V gene sequence: CDR1 KGHSH, CDR2 LQKENI. The V and J ends lost 2 bases and 0 bases respectively, with 11 bases between them. There are 16 residues in the CDR3. CDR3 amino acids: CASSPENLYSNQPQHF. The CDR3 DNA reads as TGTGCCAGCTCACCAGAGAACCTCTATAGCAATCAGCCCCAGCATTTT. The full variable domain, rest sourced from reference TRBV18 and TRBJ1-5, is NAGVMQNPRHLVRRRGQEARLRCSPMKGHSHVYWYRQLPEEGLKFMVYLQKENIIDESGMPKERFSAEFPKEGPSILRIQQVVRGDSAAYFCASSPENLYSNQPQHFGDGTRLSIL.

This clonotype showed up just a few times. This chain uses TRBV13 with TRBJ2-3, with a weak D call TRBD1 (6 bases). CDR3 length: 13 residues. Between the trimmed V and J ends, which lost 6 bases and 0 bases, there was a span of 7 bases. Germline CDR1 reads PRHDT; CDR2 reads FYEKMQ (reference sequence). The CDR3 DNA reads TGTGCCAGCAGGGGGGCCAGCACAGATACGCAGTATTTT. Translation: CASRGASTDTQYF.

V is TRBV20-1 and J is TRBJ1-2; maybe TRBD1 (5 bases). The germline V gene has CDR1 DFQATT and CDR2 SNEGSKA (reference sequence). The CDR3 sequence is 11 residues long. Here the CDR3 reads CSTPGSGGYTF. The CDR3 DNA is TGCAGCACCCCCGGCTCAGGGGGCTACACCTTC.

The V and J genes are TRBV24-1 and TRBJ2-7; tentative D call: TRBD2 (6 bases). The CDR3 is 13 residues long. The germline V and J ends were trimmed by 4 bases and 3 bases, with 9 bases remaining between them. The germline CDR1 and CDR2 sequences are KGHDR and SFDVKD. This CDR3 reads CATSDAGGYEQYF. In DNA form, the CDR3 reads TGTGCCACCAGTGACGCCGGGGGCTACGAGCAGTACTTC.

V usage is TRBV20-1 and J usage is TRBJ2-1, with D possibly being TRBD1 (6 bases). CDR1 is DFQATT and CDR2 is SNEGSKA in the germline V gene (reference sequence). V was shortened by 1 base and J by 6 bases, with 13 bases between the two germline ends. The CDR3 has 14 residues. CDR3 loop: CSARVNNRANEQFF. In DNA form, the CDR3 reads TGCAGTGCTAGAGTCAATAACAGGGCCAATGAGCAGTTCTTC.

The genes are TRBV7-2 and TRBJ1-2; D call uncertain. Germline assignment: CDR1 SGHTA and CDR2 FQGNSA. This CDR3 has 13 amino acids. Deletions cut 4 bases from V and 0 bases from J, with 6 bases between. The DNA for the CDR3 is TGTGCCAGCAGCTCTCAGCCTAACTATGGCTACACCTTC. Amino acids: CASSSQPNYGYTF.

The DNA for the CDR3 is TGCAGTGCTAGAGATGGTTGGACAGCCAATCAGCCCCAGCATTTT. Its protein is CSARDGWTANQPQHF. The V call is TRBV20-1, the J call TRBJ1-5; D perhaps matches TRBD1 (6 bases). V shed 0 bases and J shed 3 bases, with 12 bases lying between them. Germline V lookup: CDR1 DFQATT, CDR2 SNEGSKA (reference sequence). The CDR3 contains 15 residues.

The genes are TRBV7-2 and TRBJ2-2, with unresolved D. Germline CDR1 and CDR2: SGHTA and FQGNSA. Trimming shortened V by 5 bases and J by 0 bases, and 10 bases separated the two germline ends. The CDR3 length is 15 residues. The CDR3 spells CASSLVATNTGELFF. DNA for the CDR3: TGTGCCAGCAGCCTGGTCGCGACGAACACCGGGGAGCTGTTTTTT.

This clonotype was observed once. The gene calls are TRBV24-1 and TRBJ1-2, with 7 bases aligning to TRBD1. Germline V CDR1 and CDR2: KGHDR, SFDVKD. The V gene end was trimmed by 1 base and the J gene end by 8 bases; junction bases not matched to a gene: 9. The length of the CDR3 is 15 residues. CDR3 nucleotide sequence: TGTGCCACCAGTGATTTACCCACAGGGGTATACGGCTACACCTTC. This gives the protein CATSDLPTGVYGYTF.

CDR3 sequence: CASSQGMGQGMNTEAFF. CDR3 DNA sequence: TGTGCCAGCAGCCAGGGGATGGGACAGGGGATGAACACTGAAGCTTTCTTT. This sequence joins TRBV3-1 and TRBJ1-1; 10 bases align to TRBD1. V lost 3 bases, J lost 0 bases, and 7 bases stayed unmatched. CDR3 length: 17 residues. Germline CDR1 and CDR2: LGHDT and YNNKEL (reference sequence).

The V call is TRBV29-1, the J call TRBJ2-7; TRBD1 is a possible D gene (7 bases). Germline V gene data show CDR1 as SQVTM and CDR2 as ANQGSEA. The CDR3 extends over 17 amino acids. V was clipped by 6 bases and J by 0 bases, with 24 bases between them. Here the CDR3 DNA reads TGCAGCGTCCGTTGGGGGGCCAGACGGGACAGCTCCTACGAGCAGTACTTC. Amino acid sequence: CSVRWGARRDSSYEQYF.